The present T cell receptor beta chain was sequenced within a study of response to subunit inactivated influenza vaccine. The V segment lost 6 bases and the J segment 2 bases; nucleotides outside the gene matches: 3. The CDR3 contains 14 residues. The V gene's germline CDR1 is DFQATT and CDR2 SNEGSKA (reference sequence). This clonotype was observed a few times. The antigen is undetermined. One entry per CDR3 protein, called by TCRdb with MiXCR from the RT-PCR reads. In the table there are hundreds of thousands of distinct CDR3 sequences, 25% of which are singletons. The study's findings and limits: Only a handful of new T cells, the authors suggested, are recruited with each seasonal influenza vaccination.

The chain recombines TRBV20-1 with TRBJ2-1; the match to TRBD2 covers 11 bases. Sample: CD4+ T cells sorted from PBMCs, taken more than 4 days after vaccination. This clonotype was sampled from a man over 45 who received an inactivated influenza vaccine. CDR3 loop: CSAPGLAAYNEQFF. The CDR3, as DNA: TGCAGTGCCCCGGGACTAGCGGCCTACAATGAGCAGTTCTTC.